This TCR beta chain was profiled in a study of blood T cell repertoires in COVID-19 (dated by TCRdb to 2019 to 2021). In terms of the full investigation: Collaborator samples came from the United States, Italy and Spain and covered acute and convalescent phases of COVID-19. The repertoires were released in a freely available public database intended as a resource for research on the immune response to SARS-CoV-2. Nearly every sample came with metadata listing a de-identified subject ID, COVID-19 status, age in years and sex. Deeply sampled blood TCRbeta repertoires from subjects exposed to, actively infected with, or recovered from COVID-19 were included in the dataset. Samples were obtained from the ongoing ImmuneRACE study (first 160 participants) and from 1,254 subjects provided by 6 global collaborators. The prospective study material was composed of cDNA or gDNA derived from T cells, B-cell-depleted T cells, or PBMCs. Where HLA class I and class II types were available, the types were taken from metadata supplied by the sample provider, not from assay-based typing. Findings and caveats that apply to the study as a whole: The amount of clinical and demographic metadata varied by source and participant and was provided uncurated.

V lost 3 bases and J lost 0 bases, and the count of bases not matched to a germline gene is 4. Spanning cysteine to valine, the CDR3 consists of 16 amino acids. The retained sequence is limited to the CDR3, 48 bases, with the frame set at the first base. Based on the germline V gene, the CDR1 and CDR2 sequences are ENHRY and SYGVKD. Collaborating institutions collected whole blood in K2EDTA tubes following their own protocols. For TCRbeta analysis, collaborators shipped samples in one of three forms: frozen whole blood, isolated PBMCs, or DNA extracted from either of those sample types. TCRbeta CDR3 regions were amplified from genomic DNA using the immunoSEQ Assay, a bias-controlled multiplex PCR. Concerning the study's data processing: The number of nucleated cells in each sample was estimated from the amplification of reference gene primers within the assay. Sequence reads were collapsed and filtered to measure the absolute abundance of every unique TCRbeta CDR3 rearrangement. Productive Simpson clonality was computed per sample as the square root of Simpson's diversity index over productive rearrangements. The source is immuneACCESS, and TCRdb retained only in-frame sequences with V and J called. Part of the clones is not carried over; for the studies checked, unresolved V genes explain less than half of this, and the remainder is unexplained. Clonal size and the V and J genes are those of that table, whereas D and trimming came from the DNA. Present in this sample are 130,000 or so clones, 81% of which were seen just once. Jointly, the top ten make up approximately 8.7% of the sample.

To note about this clone: The target of this receptor is not known. Base-call qualities are not available, and no considerably larger clone is one nucleotide away.

This sequence originates from a woman aged 55-69 years with active or convalescent COVID-19. This sequence uses TRBV10-3 and TRBJ2-7; TRBD2 matches 11 bases in the middle. The sequencing sample was made of peripheral blood. The DNA is TGTGCCATCAGTGAAGGGCTAGCGGGGGGCTCCTACGAGCAGTACGTC. Translated, it gives CAISEGLAGGSYEQYV.